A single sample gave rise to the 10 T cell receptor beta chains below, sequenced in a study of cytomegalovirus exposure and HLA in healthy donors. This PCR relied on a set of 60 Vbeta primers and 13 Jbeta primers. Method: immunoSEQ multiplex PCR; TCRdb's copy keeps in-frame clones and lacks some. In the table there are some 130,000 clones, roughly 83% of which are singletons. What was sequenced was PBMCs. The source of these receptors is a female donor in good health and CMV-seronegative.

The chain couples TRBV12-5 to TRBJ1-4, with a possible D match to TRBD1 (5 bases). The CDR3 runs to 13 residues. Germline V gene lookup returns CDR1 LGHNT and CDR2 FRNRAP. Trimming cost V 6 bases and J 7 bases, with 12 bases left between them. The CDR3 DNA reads TGTGCTAGTGGAACGGGACTCCGTGAAAAACTGTTTTTT. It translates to CASGTGLREKLFF.

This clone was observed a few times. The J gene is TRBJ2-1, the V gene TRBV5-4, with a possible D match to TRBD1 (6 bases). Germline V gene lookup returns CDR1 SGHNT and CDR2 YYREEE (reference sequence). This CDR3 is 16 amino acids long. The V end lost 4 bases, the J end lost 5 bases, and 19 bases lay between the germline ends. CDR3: CASSPAGTLKNNEQFF. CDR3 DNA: TGTGCCAGCAGCCCCGCCGGGACACTAAAAAACAATGAGCAGTTCTTC. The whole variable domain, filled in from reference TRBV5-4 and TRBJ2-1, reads ETGVTQSPTHLIKTRGQQVTLRCSSQSGHNTVSWYQQALGQGPQFIFQYYREEENGRGNFPPRFSGLQFPNYSSELNVNALELDDSALYLCASSPAGTLKNNEQFFGPGTRLTVL.

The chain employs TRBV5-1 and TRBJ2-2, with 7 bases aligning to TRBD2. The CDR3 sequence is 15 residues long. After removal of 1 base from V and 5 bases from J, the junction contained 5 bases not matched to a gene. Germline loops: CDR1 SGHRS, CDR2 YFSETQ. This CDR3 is CASSLRTSGTGELFF. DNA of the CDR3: TGCGCCAGCAGCTTGAGGACTAGTGGTACCGGGGAGCTGTTTTTT.

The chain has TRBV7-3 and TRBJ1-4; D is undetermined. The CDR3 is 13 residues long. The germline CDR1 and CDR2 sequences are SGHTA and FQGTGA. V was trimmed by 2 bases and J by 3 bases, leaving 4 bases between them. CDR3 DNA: TGTGCCAGCAGCTTAGGGCCTAATGAAAAACTGTTTTTT. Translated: CASSLGPNEKLFF.

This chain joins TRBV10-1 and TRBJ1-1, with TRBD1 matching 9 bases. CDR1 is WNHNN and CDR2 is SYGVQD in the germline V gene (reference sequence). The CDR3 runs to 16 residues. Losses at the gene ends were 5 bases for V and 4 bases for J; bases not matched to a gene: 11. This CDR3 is CASSPTTGGSFTEAFF. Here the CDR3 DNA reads TGCGCCAGCAGTCCTACGACAGGGGGTTCGTTCACTGAAGCTTTCTTT.

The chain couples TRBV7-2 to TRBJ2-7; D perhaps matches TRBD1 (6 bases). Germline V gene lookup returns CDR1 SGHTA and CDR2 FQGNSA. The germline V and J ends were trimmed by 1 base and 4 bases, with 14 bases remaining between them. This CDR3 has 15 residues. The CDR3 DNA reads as TGTGCCAGCAGCTTAGGCAGGGGAAGAATGTACGAGCAGTACTTC. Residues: CASSLGRGRMYEQYF.

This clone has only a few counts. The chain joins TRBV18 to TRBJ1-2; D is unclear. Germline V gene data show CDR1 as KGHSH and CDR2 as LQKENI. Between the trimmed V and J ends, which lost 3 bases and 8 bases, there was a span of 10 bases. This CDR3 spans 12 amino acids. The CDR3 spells CASSPNLGGYTF. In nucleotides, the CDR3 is TGTGCCAGCTCACCGAACCTGGGCGGCTACACCTTC.

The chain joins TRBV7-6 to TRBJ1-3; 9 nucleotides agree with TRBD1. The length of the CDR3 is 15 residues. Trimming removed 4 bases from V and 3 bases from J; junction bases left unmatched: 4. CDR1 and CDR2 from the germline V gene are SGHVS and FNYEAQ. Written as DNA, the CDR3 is TGTGCCAGCAGCTCCGGGACAGGGATTGGAAACACCATATATTTT. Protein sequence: CASSSGTGIGNTIYF.

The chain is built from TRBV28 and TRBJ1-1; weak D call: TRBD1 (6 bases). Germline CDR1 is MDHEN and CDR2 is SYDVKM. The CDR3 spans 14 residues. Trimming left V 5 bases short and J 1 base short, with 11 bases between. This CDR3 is CASSQGSENTEAFF. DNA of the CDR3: TGTGCCAGCAGTCAGGGGAGTGAGAACACTGAAGCTTTCTTT.

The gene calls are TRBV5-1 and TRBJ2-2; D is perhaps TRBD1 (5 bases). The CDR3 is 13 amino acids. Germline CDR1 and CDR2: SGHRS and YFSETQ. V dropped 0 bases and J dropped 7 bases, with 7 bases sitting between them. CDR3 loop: CASSLGQNGELFF. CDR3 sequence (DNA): TGCGCCAGCAGCTTGGGACAGAACGGGGAGCTGTTTTTT.